Shown below are 19 T cell receptor beta chains from a single sample sequenced in a study of cytomegalovirus exposure and HLA in healthy donors. With 60 Vbeta and 13 Jbeta primers, the PCR was carried out. The repertoire was sequenced with immunoSEQ multiplex PCR; TCRdb's copy has only in-frame clones and lacks some. The table includes about 150,000 clones, approximately 73% detected once. Sequenced material: PBMCs. The receptors come from a man younger than 45 in good health and CMV-seropositive.

The chain has TRBV5-4 and TRBJ1-2, with TRBD1 as a possible D gene (5 bases). The ends were cut back, 2 bases at V and 3 bases at J, with 14 bases in the middle. The CDR3 consists of 15 residues. Germline CDR1 reads SGHNT; CDR2 reads YYREEE (reference sequence). Written as DNA, the CDR3 is TGTGCCAGCAGCTTCGGGGGGACCGGGTACTATGGCTACACCTTC. This translates into CASSFGGTGYYGYTF.

The J gene is TRBJ2-5, the V gene TRBV5-1; no clear D. The CDR3 runs 13 residues. Germline values: CDR1 SGHRS, CDR2 YFSETQ. Trimming removed 2 bases at V and 1 base at J, with 6 bases between. CDR3 bases: TGCGCCAGCAGCTTAGACTTCCAAGAGACCCAGTACTTC. Its protein product is CASSLDFQETQYF.

The rearrangement links TRBV30 to TRBJ2-3, with 8 bases fitting TRBD1. Germline V CDR1 and CDR2: GTSNPN, SVGIG (reference sequence). V lost 6 bases and J lost 6; bases outside the gene matches: 8. This CDR3 contains 13 residues. In DNA form, the CDR3 reads TGTGCCTGCTACCGGACAGGGACCGATACGCAGTATTTT. Its translation is CACYRTGTDTQYF.

The chain recombines TRBV4-1 with TRBJ1-1; 7 bases are shared with TRBD1. V lost 5 bases, J lost 3 bases, and 9 bases stayed unmatched. The CDR3 runs 15 residues. The germline CDR1 and CDR2 sequences are MGHRA and YSYEKL. In DNA, the CDR3 is TGCGCCAGCAGCGCACGACAGGGAAGTTACACTGAAGCTTTCTTT. As protein: CASSARQGSYTEAFF.

The chain combines TRBV7-9 with TRBJ2-3; no reliable D call. Germline V gene lookup returns CDR1 SEHNR and CDR2 FQNEAQ (reference sequence). This CDR3 comprises 12 residues. V lost 5 bases, J lost 6 bases, and 9 bases lay in between. CDR3 protein: CASSPGWDTQYF. The CDR3 region has the DNA TGTGCCAGCAGCCCAGGTTGGGATACGCAGTATTTT.

This sequence joins TRBV5-1 and TRBJ2-1; D possibly corresponds to TRBD2 (6 bases). V was cut by 3 bases and J by 7 bases, with 11 bases left in between. This CDR3 region has 13 residues. Germline V CDR1 and CDR2: SGHRS, YFSETQ. The CDR3 region is CASSSEGRNEQFF. The CDR3 coding sequence is TGCGCCAGCAGCTCGGAGGGCCGAAATGAGCAGTTCTTC.

The chain has TRBV27 and TRBJ1-6, with 8 bases lining up with TRBD1. In germline, CDR1 is MNHEY, CDR2 SMNVEV (reference sequence). J was trimmed by 10 bases and V by 7 bases; bases with no gene match: 6. The CDR3 spans 13 residues. Here the CDR3 reads CASNDRGFSPLHF. In DNA form, the CDR3 reads TGTGCCAGCAACGACAGGGGATTCTCACCCCTCCACTTT.

CDR3 DNA: TGCAGCTCCCTCGGGGGAGTGGGATCAGATACGCAGTATTTT. Translated: CSSLGGVGSDTQYF. This chain joins TRBV29-1 and TRBJ2-3, with D perhaps matching TRBD2 (6 bases). CDR3 length equals 14 residues. Germline V lookup: CDR1 SQVTM, CDR2 ANQGSEA. Trimming cost V 8 bases and J 4 bases, with 19 bases left between them.

The chain has TRBV28 and TRBJ2-6; D is undetermined. V was pared by 3 bases and J by 1 base, with 4 bases between. Germline V gives CDR1 MDHEN, CDR2 SYDVKM. This CDR3 comprises 14 residues. This CDR3 is CASSFRSGANVLTF. The DNA for the CDR3 is TGTGCCAGCAGTTTTCGGTCTGGGGCCAACGTCCTGACTTTC.

The chain recombines TRBV6-5 with TRBJ1-3, with D maybe TRBD1 (5 bases). This CDR3 has 16 amino acids. The V end was cut by 0 bases, the J end by 0 bases, with 9 bases between. Germline values: CDR1 MNHEY, CDR2 SVGAGI. The CDR3: CASSYSIQVSGNTIYF. The CDR3 coding sequence is TGTGCCAGCAGTTACTCGATACAGGTCTCTGGAAACACCATATATTTT.

V and J are TRBV4-1 and TRBJ1-3; 9 bases match TRBD1. J lost 3 bases, V lost 1 base, and 4 bases had no gene match. Germline CDR1 MGHRA, CDR2 YSYEKL. This CDR3 has 16 residues. CDR3 coding DNA: TGCGCCAGCAGCCAAGCTATGGGACAGGGTGGAAACACCATATATTTT. It translates to CASSQAMGQGGNTIYF.

The chain has TRBV6-6 and TRBJ1-1, with D possibly TRBD1 on 5 matching bases. The germline CDR1 and CDR2 sequences are MNHNY and SVGAGI (reference sequence). V was pared by 5 bases and J by 3 bases, with 13 bases between. The CDR3 spans 14 residues. In nucleotides, the CDR3 is TGTGCCAGCAGTAGACAGATCCTGGACACTGAAGCTTTCTTT. It encodes CASSRQILDTEAFF.

This chain connects TRBV29-1 to TRBJ2-5, with 8 bases identical to TRBD1. Trimming removed 7 bases from V and 4 bases from J; junction bases left unmatched: 11. Germline lookup yields CDR1 SQVTM and CDR2 ANQGSEA. The CDR3 length is 14 residues. The CDR3 bases are TGCAGCGCTACCGGACAGGGTAAAGGAGAGACCCAGTACTTC. This sequence encodes CSATGQGKGETQYF.

This clone was counted a few times. This chain links TRBV7-2 with TRBJ1-1; TRBD1 is a possible D gene (5 bases). CDR1 is SGHTA, CDR2 FQGNSA, per germline. Trimming took 7 bases from V and 3 from J, leaving 12 bases between them. CDR3 length equals 13 residues. The CDR3 DNA reads as TGTGCCAGCACCTCGACGGGGGACACTGAAGCTTTCTTT. Translating gives CASTSTGDTEAFF.

The rearrangement joins TRBV10-1 to TRBJ2-7, with 10 bases aligning to TRBD2. V lost 0 bases to trimming and J lost 3 bases; unmatched junction nucleotides: 8. Germline CDR1 WNHNN, CDR2 SYGVQD (reference sequence). This CDR3 has 17 amino acids. For the CDR3, the DNA is TGCGCCAGCAGTGAGTCGACCAGCGGGAGGGCGGGCTACGAGCAGTACTTC. Protein product: CASSESTSGRAGYEQYF.

This clone was picked up one time. The chain recombines TRBV5-1 with TRBJ1-2; the D is unclear. Germline-derived CDR1 and CDR2 are SGHRS and YFSETQ. V lost 1 base and J 6 bases, leaving 16 bases between the germline ends. This CDR3 is built from 15 residues. The CDR3 DNA sequence: TGCGCCAGCAGCTTGCCTGAGAGTAATCGCGATGGCTACACCTTC. Its protein is CASSLPESNRDGYTF.

The rearrangement uses TRBV25-1 and TRBJ2-7, with TRBD1 matching over 8 bases. CDR1 is MGHDK, CDR2 SYGVNS, per germline. With V trimmed by 3 bases and J by 3 bases, 10 bases remained unmatched. This CDR3 spans 16 amino acids. CDR3 sequence: CASSDLRTGSFYEQYF. The DNA of the CDR3 is TGTGCCAGCAGTGACCTACGGACAGGGAGCTTCTACGAGCAGTACTTC.

This clone was found a few times. The chain recombines TRBV27 with TRBJ2-3; TRBD2 matches at 8 bases. V lost 7 bases, J lost 1 base, and 7 bases stayed unmatched. CDR1 and CDR2 from the germline V gene are MNHEY and SMNVEV (reference sequence). The CDR3 is 15 amino acids. CDR3 sequence: CASNPAGEGTDTQYF. In DNA, the CDR3 is TGTGCCAGCAATCCAGCGGGAGAAGGCACAGATACGCAGTATTTT.

The chain has TRBV9 and TRBJ2-3; tentatively, D is TRBD2 (6 bases). Trimming took off 2 bases at V and 2 bases at J, with 12 bases between the two ends. Germline-derived CDR1 and CDR2 are SGDLS and YYNGEE. The CDR3 runs 15 residues. CDR3 amino acids: CASSVTSRVTDTQYF. CDR3 DNA sequence: TGTGCCAGCAGCGTGACTAGTAGGGTCACAGATACGCAGTATTTT.